These T cell receptor beta chains were read from a single sample in a study of vaccination and CD4 T cells after COVID-19. Antigen specificity for these receptors is unknown. TCRdb reprocessed the PCR reads via MiXCR and lists one record per CDR3 protein. The repertoire holds thousands of distinct CDR3 sequences, with less than 35% as singletons. Specimen: CD4+ T cells from blood, cultured in vitro. All receptors derive from a human donor in good health. Each CDR3 is given with its conserved first and last residue. A D gene is named only where the DNA matches it firmly. Clone sizes are given selectively: once, few, many, or a class where the clone is expanded.

abundance,v_gene,d_gene,j_gene,CDR3aa,CDR3nt
NA,TRBV6-2/TRBV6-3,TRBD2,TRBJ2-1,CASTGSGGFDEQFF,TGTGCCAGCACGGGATCGGGAGGGTTTGATGAGCAGTTCTTC
NA,TRBV4-1,NA,TRBJ1-5,CASSQDQGNQPQHF,TGCGCCAGCAGCCAGGACCAAGGCAATCAGCCCCAGCATTTT
few,TRBV28,NA,TRBJ1-6,CAGGSSYNSPLHF,TGTGCCGGGGGATCGTCCTATAATTCACCCCTCCACTTT
NA,TRBV15,TRBD1,TRBJ2-5,CATSDGTGGQETQYF,TGTGCCACCAGCGACGGGACAGGGGGCCAAGAGACCCAGTACTTC
NA,TRBV20-1,NA,TRBJ1-2,CSAPDQNYGYTF,TGCAGTGCTCCGGACCAAAACTATGGCTACACCTTC
NA,TRBV7-9,NA,TRBJ2-3,CASSLGQGPQYF,TGTGCCAGCAGCTTAGGCCAGGGTCCGCAGTATTTT
medium-sized,TRBV15,NA,TRBJ2-2,CATSRAYTGGSFF,TGTGCCACCAGCAGAGCCTACACCGGGGGATCCTTTTTT
NA,TRBV29-1,TRBD2,TRBJ2-3,CSVEGVAGVTDTQYF,TGCAGCGTTGAAGGAGTAGCGGGGGTCACAGATACGCAGTATTTT
few,TRBV20-1,TRBD1,TRBJ2-7,CSARDPDRGHYEQYF,TGCAGTGCTAGAGACCCCGACAGGGGGCACTACGAGCAGTACTTC
NA,TRBV4-3,NA,TRBJ1-2,CASSQRREGGYTF,TGCGCCAGCAGCCAACGACGGGAGGGTGGCTACACCTTC
few,TRBV5-4,TRBD1,TRBJ2-5,CASSSPRTGFLETQYF,TGTGCCAGCAGCTCCCCCCGGACAGGGTTTTTGGAGACCCAGTACTTC
few,TRBV28,TRBD1,TRBJ2-3,CASSLTTGGTDTQYF,TGTGCCAGCAGTTTAACGACAGGGGGCACAGATACGCAGTATTTT
NA,TRBV9,TRBD2,TRBJ2-5,CASSPRGVETQYF,TGTGCCAGCAGCCCTCGGGGGGTAGAGACCCAGTACTTC
NA,TRBV20-1,NA,TRBJ2-7,CSGWGNEQYF,TGCAGTGGATGGGGGAACGAGCAGTACTTC
NA,TRBV20-1,NA,TRBJ1-3,CSAKGGTENTIYF,TGCAGTGCCAAAGGTGGGACGGAAAACACCATATATTTT
NA,TRBV9,NA,TRBJ1-6,CASSGLSGRGSPLHF,TGTGCCAGCAGCGGCCTCAGCGGAAGAGGGTCACCCCTCCACTTT
NA,TRBV21-1,NA,TRBJ2-7,CASSKVGPGVKSYEQYF,TGTGCCAGCAGCAAAGTGGGGCCAGGGGTAAAGTCCTACGAGCAGTACTTC
NA,TRBV11-2,TRBD2,TRBJ2-5,CASSPRLGTGTSGKRVAQYF,TGTGCCAGCAGCCCACGATTGGGTACCGGGACTAGCGGTAAAAGAGTGGCCCAGTACTTC
few,TRBV7-8,NA,TRBJ1-1,CASSTDPGVSTEAFF,TGTGCCAGCAGCACGGACCCAGGGGTGAGCACTGAAGCTTTCTTT
NA,TRBV5-1,NA,TRBJ1-5,CASSLTTDQPQHF,TGCGCCAGCAGCCTAACAACAGATCAGCCCCAGCATTTT
few,TRBV5-1,NA,TRBJ2-5,CASSLTAETQYF,TGCGCCAGCAGCTTGACCGCAGAGACCCAGTACTTC
NA,TRBV6-2/TRBV6-3,NA,TRBJ2-7,CASSVDTYEQYF,TGTGCCAGCAGTGTCGACACCTACGAGCAGTACTTC
NA,TRBV6-4,TRBD2,TRBJ2-2,CVSLLTSGTSGRAGGAGELFF,TGTGTCAGCCTACTTACTTCCGGGACTAGCGGGAGGGCCGGGGGAGCCGGGGAGCTGTTTTTT
NA,TRBV15,NA,TRBJ1-6,CATSRDPRAFSPLHF,TGTGCCACCAGCCGGGACCCAAGGGCGTTTTCACCCCTCCACTTT
NA,TRBV7-2,NA,TRBJ2-7,CASSLRTRDEQYF,TGTGCCAGCAGCCTACGGACCAGGGACGAGCAGTACTTC
NA,TRBV20-1,TRBD2,TRBJ2-7,CSAAPGGSTYEQYF,TGCAGTGCAGCCCCGGGAGGGTCTACCTACGAGCAGTACTTC
NA,TRBV19,NA,TRBJ2-1,CATSKIAVTPSYNEQFF,TGTGCCACTTCGAAGATAGCCGTAACGCCCTCCTACAATGAGCAGTTCTTC
few,TRBV6-1,NA,TRBJ1-2,CASFPGNFGYTF,TGTGCCAGCTTCCCGGGAAACTTTGGCTACACCTTC
NA,TRBV7-3,TRBD1,TRBJ2-2,CASSPVAGRGTGELFF,TGTGCCAGCAGCCCGGTCGCAGGCAGGGGGACCGGGGAGCTGTTTTTT
NA,TRBV4-3,TRBD1,TRBJ1-6,CASSHRTGDDSPLHF,TGCGCCAGCAGCCACAGGACAGGGGATGATTCACCCCTCCACTTT
NA,TRBV20-1,NA,TRBJ1-1,CSAFLGGPRNTEAFF,TGCAGTGCCTTTCTGGGGGGCCCGAGGAACACTGAAGCTTTCTTT